The subject of this entry is one T cell receptor (beta chain). TCRdb used MiXCR to reprocess the 5' RACE reads, holding one entry per CDR3 protein. The repertoire holds some 300,000 distinct CDR3 sequences, about 20% seen once, with about 3.5% in the top ten. The entry originates in a study of CD8 T cells in ankylosing spondylitis. J lost 8 bases, V lost 0 bases, and 7 bases had no gene match. Germline-derived CDR1 and CDR2 are MNHEY and SVGAGI. This CDR3 has 17 residues. Sequences were obtained from blood, either unsorted or a sorted T cell fraction (not recorded which). The sequence came from a female donor with ankylosing spondylitis or in good health (not recorded which). The genes are TRBV6-5 and TRBJ2-1; 13 nucleotides line up with TRBD2. The CDR3 DNA follows: TGTGCCAGCAGTTACTCGAAAAGGACTAGCGGGAGCGATGAGCAGTTCTTC. Its translation: CASSYSKRTSGSDEQFF.